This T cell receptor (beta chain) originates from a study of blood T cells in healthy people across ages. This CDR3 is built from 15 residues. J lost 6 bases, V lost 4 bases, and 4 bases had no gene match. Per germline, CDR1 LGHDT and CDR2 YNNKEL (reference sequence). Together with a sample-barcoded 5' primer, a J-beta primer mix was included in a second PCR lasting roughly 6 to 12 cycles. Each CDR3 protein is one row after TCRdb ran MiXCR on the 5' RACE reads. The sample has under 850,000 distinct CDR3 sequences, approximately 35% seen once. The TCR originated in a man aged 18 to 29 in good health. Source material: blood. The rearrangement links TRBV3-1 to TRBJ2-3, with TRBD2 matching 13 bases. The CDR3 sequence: CASSRLAGGPDTQYF. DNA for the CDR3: TGTGCCAGCAGCCGACTAGCGGGGGGTCCGGATACGCAGTATTTT.